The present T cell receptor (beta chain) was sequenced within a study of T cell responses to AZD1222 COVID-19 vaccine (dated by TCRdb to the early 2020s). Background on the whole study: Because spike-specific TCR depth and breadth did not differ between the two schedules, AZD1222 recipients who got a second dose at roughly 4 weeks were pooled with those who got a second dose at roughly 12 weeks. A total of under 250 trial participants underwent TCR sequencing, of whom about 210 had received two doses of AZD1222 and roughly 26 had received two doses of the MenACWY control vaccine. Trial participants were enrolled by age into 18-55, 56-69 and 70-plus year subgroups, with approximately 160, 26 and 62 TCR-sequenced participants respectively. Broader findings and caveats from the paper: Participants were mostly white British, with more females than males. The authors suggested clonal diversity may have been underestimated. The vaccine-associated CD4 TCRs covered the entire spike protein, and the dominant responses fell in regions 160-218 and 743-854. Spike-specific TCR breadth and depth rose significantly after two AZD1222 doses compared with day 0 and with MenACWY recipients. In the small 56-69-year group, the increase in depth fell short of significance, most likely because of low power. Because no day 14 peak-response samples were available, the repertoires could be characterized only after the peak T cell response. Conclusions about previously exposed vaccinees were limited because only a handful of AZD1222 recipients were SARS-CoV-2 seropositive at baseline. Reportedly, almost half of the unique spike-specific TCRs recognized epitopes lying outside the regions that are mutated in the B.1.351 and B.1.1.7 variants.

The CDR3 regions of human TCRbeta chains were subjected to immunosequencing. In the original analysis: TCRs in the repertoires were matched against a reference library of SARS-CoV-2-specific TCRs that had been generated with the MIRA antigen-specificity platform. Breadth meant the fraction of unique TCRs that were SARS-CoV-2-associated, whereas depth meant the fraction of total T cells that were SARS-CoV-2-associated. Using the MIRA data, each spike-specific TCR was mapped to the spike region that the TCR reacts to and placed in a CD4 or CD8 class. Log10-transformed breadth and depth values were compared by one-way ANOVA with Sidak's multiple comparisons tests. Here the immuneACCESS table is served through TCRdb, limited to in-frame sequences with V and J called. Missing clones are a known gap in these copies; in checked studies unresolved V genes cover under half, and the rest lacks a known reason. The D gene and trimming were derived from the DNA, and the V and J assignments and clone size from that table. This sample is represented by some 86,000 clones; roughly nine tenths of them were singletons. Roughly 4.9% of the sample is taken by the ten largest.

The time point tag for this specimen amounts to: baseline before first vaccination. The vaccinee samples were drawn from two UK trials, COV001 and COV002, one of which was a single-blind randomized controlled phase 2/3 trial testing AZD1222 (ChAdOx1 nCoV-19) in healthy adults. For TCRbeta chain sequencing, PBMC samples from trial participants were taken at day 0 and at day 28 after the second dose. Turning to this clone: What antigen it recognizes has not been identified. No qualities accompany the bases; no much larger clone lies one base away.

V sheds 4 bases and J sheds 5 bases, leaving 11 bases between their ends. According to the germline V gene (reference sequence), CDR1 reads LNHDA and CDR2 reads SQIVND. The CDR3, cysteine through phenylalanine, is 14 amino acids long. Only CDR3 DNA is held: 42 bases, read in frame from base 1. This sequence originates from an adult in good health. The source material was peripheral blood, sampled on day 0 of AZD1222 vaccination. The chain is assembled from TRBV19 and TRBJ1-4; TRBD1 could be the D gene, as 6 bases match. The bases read TGTGCCAGTAGTACCGGGACACGGAATGAAAAACTGTTTTTT. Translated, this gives CASSTGTRNEKLFF.